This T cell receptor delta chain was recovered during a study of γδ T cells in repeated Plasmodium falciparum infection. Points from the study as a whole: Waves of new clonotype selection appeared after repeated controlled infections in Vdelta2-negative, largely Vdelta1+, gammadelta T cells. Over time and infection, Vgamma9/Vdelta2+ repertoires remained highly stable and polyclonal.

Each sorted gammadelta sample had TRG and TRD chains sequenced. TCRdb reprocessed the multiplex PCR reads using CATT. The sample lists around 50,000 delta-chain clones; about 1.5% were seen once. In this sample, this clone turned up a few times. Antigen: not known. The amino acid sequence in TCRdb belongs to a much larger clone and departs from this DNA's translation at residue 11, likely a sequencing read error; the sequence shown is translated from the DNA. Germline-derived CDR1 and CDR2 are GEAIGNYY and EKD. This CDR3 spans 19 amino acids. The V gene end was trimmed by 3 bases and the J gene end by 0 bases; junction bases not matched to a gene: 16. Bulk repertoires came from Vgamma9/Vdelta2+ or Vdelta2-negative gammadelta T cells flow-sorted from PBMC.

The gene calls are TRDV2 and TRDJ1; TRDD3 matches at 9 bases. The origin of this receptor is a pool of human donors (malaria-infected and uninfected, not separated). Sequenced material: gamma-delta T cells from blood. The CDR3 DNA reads TGTGCCTGTGACTCGGTCCGAACTGGGGGAGCTCCGTACACCGATAAACTCATCTTT. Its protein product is CACDSVRTGGAPYTDKLIF.